These 29 T cell receptor beta chains came from one sample sequenced in a study of T cell responses to AZD1222 COVID-19 vaccine. The data were produced by immunoSEQ multiplex PCR, yet TCRdb's version contains in-frame clones alone and is incomplete. The sample holds some 71,000 clones, around 89% seen once. This material consisted of peripheral blood, taken 28 days after the second AZD1222 dose. These TCRs come from an adult who received the AZD1222 COVID-19 vaccine.

V gene TRBV4-1 combines with J gene TRBJ2-4, with TRBD2 matching 10 bases. From germline, CDR1 is MGHRA and CDR2 YSYEKL. The CDR3 is made up of 17 amino acids. V gave up 0 bases and J gave up 3 bases; unmatched junction bases: 5. CDR3 sequence (DNA): TGCGCCAGCAGCCAAGATCGTACTAGCGGGATCAAAAACATTCAGTACTTC. It yields the protein CASSQDRTSGIKNIQYF.

CDR3 amino acids: CASRTGTGAEQYF. CDR3 sequence (DNA): TGTGCCAGCAGGACCGGGACAGGGGCCGAGCAGTACTTC. The chain employs TRBV12-3 or TRBV12-4 and TRBJ2-7, with TRBD1 matching 10 bases. After removal of 6 bases from V and 6 bases from J, the junction contained 5 bases not matched to a gene. This CDR3 has 13 amino acids.

The chain links TRBV4-2 to TRBJ2-2, with no clear D. The CDR3 is made up of 16 amino acids. CDR1 and CDR2 from the germline V gene are LGHNA and YNFKEQ. V dropped 1 base and J dropped 0 bases, with 9 bases sitting between them. The CDR3 DNA reads TGTGCCAGCAGCCAAGCGAGGATCGCGAACACCGGGGAGCTGTTTTTT. Protein product: CASSQARIANTGELFF.

A few counts support this clone. The chain employs TRBV27 and TRBJ1-2; D is unclear. This CDR3 is built from 12 residues. In germline, CDR1 is MNHEY, CDR2 SMNVEV (reference sequence). The V end was cut by 8 bases, the J end by 5 bases, with 12 bases between. In nucleotides, the CDR3 is TGTGCCAGCGGTGCATTTGGGTATGGCTACACCTTC. Its protein is CASGAFGYGYTF.

The rearrangement joins TRBV6-4 to TRBJ2-7; TRBD2 aligns across 14 bases. This CDR3 contains 16 residues. Germline-derived CDR1 and CDR2 are MRHNA and SNTAGT. V dropped 6 bases and J dropped 2; count of bases not matched to a gene: 6. CDR3 sequence: CASSPTSGRGPYEQYF. The CDR3 DNA sequence: TGTGCCAGCAGCCCGACTAGCGGGAGGGGCCCCTACGAGCAGTACTTC.

This sequence joins TRBV11-3 and TRBJ1-3, with a weak D call TRBD1 (5 bases). Germline V gene lookup returns CDR1 SGHNT and CDR2 YENEEA. This CDR3 has 15 residues. The V gene lost 1 base and the J gene lost 2 bases, with 9 bases spanning the gap. The DNA for the CDR3 is TGTGCCAGCAGCTTAGTGGCAGGGACTGGAAACACCATATATTTT. Translated: CASSLVAGTGNTIYF.

This clone was detected only once. This rearrangement joins TRBV24-1 to TRBJ2-1, with TRBD2 matching over 10 bases. V shed 4 bases, J shed 8 bases, and the junction held 16 bases outside the gene matches. This CDR3 region has 18 residues. Per the germline V gene, CDR1 is KGHDR and CDR2 is SFDVKD. The CDR3 protein is CATSDRSGRASRLDEQFF. The CDR3 bases are TGTGCCACCAGTGACCGAAGCGGGAGGGCCTCTCGACTCGATGAGCAGTTCTTC.

The V call is TRBV5-1, the J call TRBJ2-1; no definite D call. V lost 0 bases to trimming and J lost 6 bases, with 10 bases between them. Germline lookup yields CDR1 SGHRS and CDR2 YFSETQ. CDR3 size: 14 residues. CDR3 coding DNA: TGCGCCAGCAGCTTGGACAAAGGGTCCAATGAGCAGTTCTTC. It codes for CASSLDKGSNEQFF.

V is TRBV27 and J is TRBJ1-1; weak D call: TRBD1 (6 bases). The ends were cut back, 3 bases at V and 6 bases at J, with 14 bases in the middle. Per germline, CDR1 MNHEY and CDR2 SMNVEV (reference sequence). The length of the CDR3 is 14 residues. As DNA, the CDR3 is TGTGCCAGCAGTTTCGGGCAGGGGATCGCTGAAGCTTTCTTT. This translates into CASSFGQGIAEAFF.

V usage is TRBV19 and J usage is TRBJ2-7, with 10 nucleotides matching TRBD1. Per the germline V gene, CDR1 is LNHDA and CDR2 is SQIVND (reference sequence). The CDR3 has 16 residues. V gave up 4 bases and J gave up 3 bases; unmatched junction bases: 9. CDR3 residues: CASSKGGQGVGYEQYF. CDR3 nucleotide sequence: TGTGCCAGTAGTAAGGGCGGACAGGGGGTAGGCTACGAGCAGTACTTC. The whole variable domain, filled in from reference TRBV19 and TRBJ2-7, reads DGGITQSPKYLFRKEGQNVTLSCEQNLNHDAMYWYRQDPGQGLRLIYYSQIVNDFQKGDIAEGYSVSREKKESFPLTVTSAQKNPTAFYLCASSKGGQGVGYEQYFGPGTRLTVT.

The chain joins TRBV5-8 to TRBJ1-4; the match to TRBD1 covers 7 bases. The CDR3 totals 17 residues. Unmatched junction bases numbered 5, after V lost 0 bases and J lost 0 bases. Germline-derived CDR1 and CDR2 are SGHTS and YDEGEE. The chain's CDR3 is CASSLGGQSTTNEKLFF. The CDR3 DNA reads TGTGCCAGCAGCTTGGGGGGACAGTCGACAACTAATGAAAAACTGTTTTTT.

This clone was recorded only once. This chain joins TRBV3-1 (or the pseudogene TRBV3-2) and TRBJ2-7; TRBD2 matches at 12 bases. In germline, CDR1 is LGHDT, CDR2 YNNKEL (reference sequence). V dropped 4 bases and J dropped 0; count of bases not matched to a gene: 7. The CDR3 extends over 17 amino acids. In nucleotides, the CDR3 is TGTGCCAGCAGCCGGCAGACTAGCGGGAGTTCCTCCTACGAGCAGTACTTC. This encodes CASSRQTSGSSSYEQYF.

The chain uses TRBV30 and TRBJ1-1, with TRBD1 as a possible D gene (5 bases). The CDR3 is 14 amino acids. The V end lost 1 base, the J end lost 9 bases, and 18 bases lay between the germline ends. Germline V gives CDR1 GTSNPN, CDR2 SVGIG (reference sequence). CDR3 loop: CAWSDVQGPTQAFF. Written as DNA, the CDR3 is TGTGCCTGGAGTGATGTGCAGGGCCCTACCCAAGCTTTCTTT. The variable domain in full, completed from reference TRBV30 and TRBJ1-1, reads SQTIHQWPATLVQPVGSPLSLECTVEGTSNPNLYWYRQAAGRGLQLLFYSVGIGQISSEVPQNLSASRPQDRQFILSSKKLLLSDSGFYLCAWSDVQGPTQAFFGQGTRLTVV.

The gene calls are TRBV11-3 and TRBJ2-7, with 7 bases matching TRBD2. CDR1 SGHNT and CDR2 YENEEA come from the germline V gene. CDR3 length: 13 amino acids. The junction had 4 bases not matched to a gene; V was cut back by 5 bases and J by 3 bases. CDR3: CASSGGESYEQYF. Written as DNA, the CDR3 is TGTGCCAGCAGCGGGGGGGAGAGCTACGAGCAGTACTTC.

The V call is TRBV18, the J call TRBJ1-2; no definite D call. This CDR3 has 14 amino acids. The germline V and J ends were trimmed by 3 bases and 0 bases, with 8 bases remaining between them. Per the germline V gene, CDR1 is KGHSH and CDR2 is LQKENI. The CDR3 region is CASSPAEANYGYTF. Written as DNA, the CDR3 is TGTGCCAGCTCACCGGCTGAAGCTAACTATGGCTACACCTTC.

This rearrangement joins TRBV19 to TRBJ2-1; TRBD2 matches at 10 bases. CDR3 length: 16 amino acids. Germline CDR1 is LNHDA and CDR2 is SQIVND (reference sequence). V shed 7 bases, J shed 7 bases, and the junction held 13 bases outside the gene matches. The CDR3 nucleotides are TGTGCCAGTAACACCCTTTTTAGCGGGAGGCCTAATGAGCAGTTCTTC. It is translated as CASNTLFSGRPNEQFF.

The V call is TRBV11-2, the J call TRBJ1-2; unclear D gene. Trimming took off 4 bases at V and 8 bases at J, with 11 bases between the two ends. The CDR3 is made up of 12 amino acids. Per germline, CDR1 SGHAT and CDR2 FQNNGV. The CDR3 DNA sequence: TGTGCCAGCAGCTCCCGAGGTGGGGGCTACACCTTC. Encoded protein: CASSSRGGGYTF.

V is TRBV28 and J is TRBJ2-7; a weak D match, TRBD1 (5 bases). Germline V gene data show CDR1 as MDHEN and CDR2 as SYDVKM. The V end lost 8 bases, the J end lost 3 bases, and 8 bases lay between the germline ends. This CDR3 spans 11 amino acids. CDR3 sequence: CASGRGYEQYF. The CDR3 nucleotides are TGTGCCAGCGGAAGGGGCTACGAGCAGTACTTC.

The chain employs TRBV5-1 and TRBJ2-7; TRBD1 agrees at 7 bases. Germline V lookup: CDR1 SGHRS, CDR2 YFSETQ. CDR3 length equals 12 residues. V lost 4 bases and J lost 5; bases outside the gene matches: 3. In DNA form, the CDR3 reads TGCGCCAGCAGCGTGACAGGGAACGAGCAGTACTTC. As protein: CASSVTGNEQYF.

The chain links TRBV7-3 to TRBJ2-3; a weak D match, TRBD2 (6 bases). This CDR3 spans 13 amino acids. From germline, CDR1 is SGHTA and CDR2 FQGTGA. Trimming took off 5 bases at V and 1 base at J, with 7 bases between the two ends. The CDR3 DNA is TGTGCCAGCAGCGCTAGCGGCACAGATACGCAGTATTTT. It specifies CASSASGTDTQYF.

The chain uses TRBV18 and TRBJ1-5; D ambiguous. Germline lookup yields CDR1 KGHSH and CDR2 LQKENI. The V and J ends lost 2 bases and 0 bases respectively, with 11 bases between them. This CDR3 contains 16 residues. CDR3 region: CASSPNSLLSNQPQHF. CDR3 DNA: TGTGCCAGCTCACCAAACAGTCTCCTTAGCAATCAGCCCCAGCATTTT. Together with reference TRBV18 and TRBJ1-5, the CDR3 gives the full variable domain: NAGVMQNPRHLVRRRGQEARLRCSPMKGHSHVYWYRQLPEEGLKFMVYLQKENIIDESGMPKERFSAEFPKEGPSILRIQQVVRGDSAAYFCASSPNSLLSNQPQHFGDGTRLSIL.

The chain combines TRBV5-1 with TRBJ2-7; no reliable D call. Germline values: CDR1 SGHRS, CDR2 YFSETQ. This CDR3 spans 13 amino acids. Trimming removed 1 base from V and 5 bases from J, with 10 bases in between. Written as DNA, the CDR3 is TGCGCCAGCAGCTTGTCCCTTAGCAACGAGCAGTACTTC. This sequence encodes CASSLSLSNEQYF.

The chain links TRBV7-6 to TRBJ1-5; maybe TRBD1 (5 bases). V lost 4 bases and J 7 bases, leaving 11 bases between the germline ends. The CDR3 spans 13 residues. Germline CDR1 is SGHVS and CDR2 is FNYEAQ. The CDR3 region has the DNA TGTGCCAGCAGCTCAGGGTATTGGCAGCCCCAGCATTTT. Protein sequence: CASSSGYWQPQHF.

This chain links TRBV18 with TRBJ2-7, with TRBD1 identical over 9 bases. V gave up 6 bases and J gave up 2 bases; unmatched junction bases: 8. The length of the CDR3 is 15 residues. Germline values: CDR1 KGHSH, CDR2 LQKENI. The CDR3, as DNA: TGTGCCAGCTCTCTGGGACAGGGAATAACCTACGAGCAGTACTTC. It is translated as CASSLGQGITYEQYF.

This sequence joins TRBV29-1 and TRBJ2-2; 7 nucleotides line up with TRBD2. CDR3 size: 15 residues. The V gene's germline CDR1 is SQVTM and CDR2 ANQGSEA. The V gene end was trimmed by 4 bases and the J gene end by 0 bases; junction bases not matched to a gene: 5. The CDR3 loop is CSVGTRLANTGELFF. CDR3 sequence (DNA): TGCAGCGTTGGGACTAGATTGGCGAACACCGGGGAGCTGTTTTTT.

This clone was seen a single time. The CDR3 sequence is CASSFRQPYEQYF. CDR3 bases: TGTGCCAGCAGCTTTCGACAGCCCTACGAGCAGTACTTC. The gene calls are TRBV3-1 (or the pseudogene TRBV3-2) and TRBJ2-7, with D tentatively TRBD1 (5 bases). CDR1 is LGHDT, CDR2 YNNKEL, per germline (reference sequence). Trimming shortened V by 5 bases and J by 2 bases, and 10 bases separated the two germline ends. The CDR3 sequence is 13 residues long.

The chain is built from TRBV10-3 and TRBJ1-3; D is unresolved. From germline, CDR1 is ENHRY and CDR2 SYGVKD. The CDR3 consists of 15 residues. Trimming took off 3 bases at V and 0 bases at J, with 9 bases between the two ends. This chain's CDR3 is CAISEVRFSGNTIYF. The CDR3 bases are TGTGCCATCAGTGAAGTCCGCTTCTCTGGAAACACCATATATTTT.

The genes are TRBV28 and TRBJ2-7; 11 bases are a match to TRBD2. The CDR3 runs to 15 residues. Germline CDR1 MDHEN, CDR2 SYDVKM. J was trimmed by 3 bases and V by 8 bases; bases with no gene match: 9. CDR3 sequence reads: CASRDAGLADYEQYF. As DNA, the CDR3 is TGTGCCAGCCGCGATGCGGGACTAGCGGACTACGAGCAGTACTTC.

The chain combines TRBV15 with TRBJ1-1; no clear D gene. Trimming removed 3 bases at V and 6 bases at J, with 17 bases between. This CDR3 has 15 amino acids. Looked up from germline, CDR1 is LNHNV and CDR2 is YYDKDF (reference sequence). As DNA, the CDR3 is TGTGCCACCAGCAGCCCCGGGCGCCGTGAGGCTGAAGCTTTCTTT. Translating gives CATSSPGRREAEAFF.